Following are 6 T cell receptor beta chains from one sample sequenced in a study of regulatory T cells in long-lasting Graves disease. Arm-PCR of CDR3 regions with iRepertoire HTBI primers generated TCR beta libraries. TCRdb re-called the multiplex PCR reads through MiXCR, storing one row per CDR3 protein. The data show about 540,000 distinct CDR3 sequences, with 13% seen just once and 10% held by the top ten. Time point meaning: newly diagnosed GD, antithyroid drugs for less than 3 months. The TCR library was made from RNA extracted from PBMCs. This sample was shared with a second study, whose subject was T cells in Graves' hyperthyroidism and ophthalmopathy.

Sequenced here: peripheral blood mononuclear cells (PBMCs), sampled at new diagnosis, from a patient treated with antithyroid drugs. All receptors come from a man aged 30 to 39 with Graves disease.

The sample holds many counts of this clonotype. The J gene is TRBJ2-7, the V gene TRBV20-1; D is perhaps TRBD1 (7 bases). The CDR3 is 15 amino acids. V was trimmed by 0 bases and J by 4 bases, leaving 16 bases between them. CDR1 is DFQATT and CDR2 is SNEGSKA in the germline V gene (reference sequence). This chain's CDR3 is CSARDPSAGGYEQYF. CDR3 DNA sequence: TGCAGTGCTAGAGACCCCTCGGCAGGGGGGTACGAGCAGTACTTC.

This clonotype was counted many times. The V call is TRBV7-8, the J call TRBJ1-2; 8 positions agree with TRBD1. The germline V gene encodes CDR1 SGHVS and CDR2 FQNEAQ. V dropped 1 base and J dropped 8; count of bases not matched to a gene: 3. The CDR3 is made up of 13 amino acids. CDR3 loop: CASSLDRTGGYTF. DNA of the CDR3: TGTGCCAGCAGCTTAGATAGGACAGGGGGCTACACCTTC.

Remarks on this clonotype: A much larger clone differs from this one at a single base, so this may be a read error. The chain uses TRBV12-3 or TRBV12-4 and TRBJ2-5; a possible D gene is TRBD2 (5 bases). The CDR3 runs to 13 residues. V was trimmed by 10 bases and J by 7 bases, leaving 19 bases between them. The CDR3 is CANSPTSSATQYF. In nucleotides, the CDR3 is TGTGCCAACAGCCCCACTAGTAGCGCGACCCAGTACTTC.

This clonotype has ten or more counts. V gene TRBV29-1 combines with J gene TRBJ2-1; the D call may be TRBD1 or TRBD2 (7 bases each). CDR1 and CDR2 from the germline V gene are SQVTM and ANQGSEA. V lost 6 bases to trimming and J lost 3 bases, with 9 bases between them. This CDR3 spans 12 amino acids. The DNA of the CDR3 is TGCAGCGTCAGGGGGGGCTACAATGAGCAGTTCTTC. Translating gives CSVRGGYNEQFF.

Note on this clonotype: This may come from a read error, since a much larger clone is one base off. The V gene is TRBV11-2, the J gene TRBJ2-6; TRBD1 might be the D (5 bases). The CDR3 is made up of 18 amino acids. The germline CDR1 and CDR2 sequences are SGHAT and FQNNGV. DNA for the CDR3: TGTGCCAGCAGCTTCCTTCAGGGCTATAGCTCTGGGGCCAACGTCCCGACTTTC. This translates into CASSFLQGYSSGANVPTF.

This clonotype was counted many times. The chain combines TRBV5-1 with TRBJ1-1; 7 positions match TRBD1. CDR1 and CDR2 (germline): SGHRS, YFSETQ. J was trimmed by 12 bases and V by 3 bases; bases with no gene match: 8. The CDR3 contains 12 residues. The CDR3 here is CASSSEDRLPFF. In nucleotides, the CDR3 is TGCGCCAGCAGCTCCGAGGACAGGCTACCTTTCTTT.